This T cell receptor beta chain comes out of a study of kidney transplant recipient with SARS-CoV-2 infection. The germline gives CDR1 MGHDK, CDR2 SYGVNS. The length of the CDR3 is 17 residues. Between the trimmed V and J ends, which lost 3 bases and 4 bases, there was a span of 21 bases. TCRdb ran MiXCR on the reads and lists one entry per CDR3 protein. The table includes 200,000 to 300,000 distinct CDR3 sequences, around 28% detected once. This clonotype occurred many times. The receptor's source is a male patient aged 25 to 39 who had COVID-19 and was a kidney transplant recipient. The T cells may come from the graft donor. The sample here was a blood sample, taken at baseline and between days 110 and 120 from a kidney transplant recipient. The J gene is TRBJ1-2, the V gene TRBV25-1, with D hard to call. The CDR3, as DNA: TGTGCCAGCAGTGAGGTGAGAGAACTGGGAAAGACCTATGGCTACACCTTC. This encodes CASSEVRELGKTYGYTF.